This T cell receptor (beta chain) derives from a study of OX40 agonist ivuxolimab in advanced cancers. The CDR3 sequence is 13 residues long. CDR1 and CDR2 (germline): MDHEN, SYDVKM. Deletions cut 5 bases from V and 7 bases from J, with 13 bases between. Clones were sequenced by immunoSEQ multiplex PCR, and TCRdb holds only the in-frame ones, with some missing. The sample consists of 50,000 to 80,000 clones, about 89% of them appearing once. The specimen comprised CD4+ or CD8+ T cells sorted from blood, sampled in a trial of the OX40 agonist ivuxolimab. The sequence was collected from an adult with an advanced solid tumor such as melanoma, head and neck, liver or kidney cancer. The chain is built from TRBV28 and TRBJ2-3; D gene ambiguous. The CDR3, as DNA: TGTGCCAGCAGTGACGGACGCCCCCATACGCAGTATTTT. Residues: CASSDGRPHTQYF.